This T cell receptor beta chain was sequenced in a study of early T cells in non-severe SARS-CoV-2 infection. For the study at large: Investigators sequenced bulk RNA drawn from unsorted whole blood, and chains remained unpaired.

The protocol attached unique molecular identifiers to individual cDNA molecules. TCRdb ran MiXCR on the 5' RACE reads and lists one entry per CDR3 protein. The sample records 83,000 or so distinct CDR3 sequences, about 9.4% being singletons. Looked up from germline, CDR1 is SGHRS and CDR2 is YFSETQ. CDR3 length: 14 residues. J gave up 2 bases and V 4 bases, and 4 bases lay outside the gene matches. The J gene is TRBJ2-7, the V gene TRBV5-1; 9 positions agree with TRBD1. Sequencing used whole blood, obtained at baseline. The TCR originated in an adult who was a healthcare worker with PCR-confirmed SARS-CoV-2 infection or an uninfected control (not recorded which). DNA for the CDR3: TGCGCCAGCAGCGAGGGACAGGGCCCCTACGAGCAGTACTTC. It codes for CASSEGQGPYEQYF.